The T cell receptor beta chain described here comes from a study of T cells in Graves' hyperthyroidism and ophthalmopathy (dated 2019 in TCRdb). Describing the broader study: Peripheral blood was sampled at the time of initial diagnosis, prior to any treatment. A discovery cohort of roughly 100 patients, roughly 40 with Graves' ophthalmopathy and 57 with stable Graves' hyperthyroidism, was used to find distinguishing TCR V-J signatures. Prospective prediction of ophthalmopathy was tested in an independent validation cohort of under 20 hyperthyroidism patients and 15 to 17 patients who later progressed to ophthalmopathy. The 95 to 100 discovery patients were randomly split 7:3 into training and test sets. In over five Graves' hyperthyroidism patients, the study also compared T-cell repertoires from thyroid tissue with T-cell repertoires from blood. After blood sampling, hyperthyroidism patients were treated with methimazole at a starting dose of 30 mg daily, and ophthalmopathy patients were treated with high-dose intravenous methylprednisolone. The paper describes TCR Vbeta CDR3 sequencing of roughly 130 peripheral blood samples, made up of 40 to 45 ophthalmopathy patients, 70 to 75 hyperthyroidism patients and roughly 17 progressor patients.

Ophthalmopathy patients had moderately to severely active disease, with a Clinical Activity Score of 3 or more, a NOSPECS grade of 4 or more, and a disease duration of less than 3 months. Any patient with an uncontrolled infection, another autoimmune disease, pregnancy or lactation was excluded. Diagnoses relied on clinical symptoms, serum thyroxine and TRAb, thyroid ultrasound and orbital computed tomography. Ficoll-Paque density gradient centrifugation was used to isolate PBMCs from about 9 ml of fresh peripheral blood. Trizol reagent was used to extract total RNA, and RNA quality was then checked on an Agilent 2100 Bioanalyzer. Amplification of TCR beta CDR3 regions was carried out from RNA transcripts. For the first round of RT-PCR on the TCR CDR3, the HTBI primer set was used together with the Qiagen OneStep RT-PCR kit. Libraries were constructed in a second round of multiplex PCR, after which size selection and purification were carried out. Paired-end sequencing of the libraries was performed with 100 bp reads on an Illumina HiSeq2000. In the paper's pipeline: SOAPnuke was used to process the raw data, with reads discarded if the reads contained adapters or uncalled bases, had a mean Phred below 15, or lacked an exact constant-primer or identifier match. COPE v1.2.5 was used to merge the high-quality paired reads, and each unique nucleotide sequence was defined as a clonotype. MiTCR v1.1 was used to align clonotypes to the IMGT TRBV, TRBD and TRBJ reference segments. The analysis included only V-J combinations with a frequency above 0.0001, which together covered around 99% of the repertoires. The TCS score was defined as the ratio of F50 (clonal expansion) to E x V (chaos), calculated using BLOSUM62-based TCRdist between CDR3 peptides within each V-J. Welch's t-statistics and random forest reduced roughly 530 V-J features to some 14, which were used in a naive Bayes classifier (R e1071). In TCRdb, the public reads were trimmed at Q25 with fastp and aligned with MiXCR, with productive beta chains retained. Identical CDR3 protein sequences are pooled into one entry, listed with their most common genes and DNA. TCRdb's processing, not the authors' own work, is the source of the V and J calls. The sample contains under 350,000 distinct CDR3 sequences, 17% of them found a single time. Approximately 57% of the sample goes to the ten largest clones.

V and J are truncated by 1 base and 3 bases respectively, leaving an intervening sequence of 10 bases. CDR3 length: 15 amino acids, cysteine to phenylalanine. Of the read, only the CDR3 DNA is kept; its 45 bases are in frame from base 1. Via the germline V gene (reference sequence), CDR1 is SEHNR and CDR2 FQNEAQ. This clonotype showed up many times. The antigen it recognizes is unknown. Within one base of it there is no much larger clone, and no base qualities were kept. General study outcomes and caveats: In validation, the model predicted progression to ophthalmopathy a median of around six months before onset, with over 55% sensitivity and 72.22% specificity. A 13 V-J signature model separated ophthalmopathy from stable hyperthyroidism, with nearly 90% sensitivity and 81.08% specificity in cross-validation and 80%/75% in testing. No statistical method was used to set the sample size in advance, and investigators knew the group allocation. Most expanded thyroid clonotypes (frequency above 0.001) were also detected in blood, a finding suggesting that blood repertoires may reflect thyroid immune responses.

The chain couples TRBV7-9 to TRBJ2-1; the D segment cannot be called with confidence. The sample consisted of blood. The clonotype comes from a woman aged 55-70 years with Graves' ophthalmopathy. The sequenced DNA is TGTGCCAGCAGCTTAGGTGTTCCCGACTACAATGAGCAGTTCTTC. It is translated as CASSLGVPDYNEQFF.